What follows are 27 T cell receptor beta chains derived from one specimen sequenced in a study of cytomegalovirus exposure and HLA in healthy donors. PCR used 60 Vbeta primers and 13 Jbeta primers. Sequencing was performed with immunoSEQ multiplex PCR; in TCRdb, only in-frame clones are kept and a portion is missing. The sample contains 200,000 or so clones, approximately 81% of which appear only once. The source material was PBMCs. The receptors here all came from a boy aged 10-17 years in good health and CMV-seronegative.

The V call is TRBV29-1, the J call TRBJ2-7; 8 positions match TRBD1. CDR1 is SQVTM, CDR2 ANQGSEA, per germline. This CDR3 has 13 residues. V trimming: 3 bases; J trimming: 5 bases; junction bases outside the gene matches: 6. CDR3 nucleotides: TGCAGCGTTGAGGGCAGGGGGCGAAACGAGCAGTACTTC. It translates to CSVEGRGRNEQYF.

This clone was found once. V and J are TRBV15 and TRBJ2-1, with D possibly TRBD2 on 6 matching bases. Germline CDR1 and CDR2: LNHNV and YYDKDF (reference sequence). The CDR3 totals 15 residues. V shed 3 bases and J shed 6 bases, with 15 bases lying between them. CDR3 DNA sequence: TGTGCCACCAGCAGGCGGGACCCCGGTCTCAATGAGCAGTTCTTC. Translation: CATSRRDPGLNEQFF.

The rearrangement uses TRBV28 and TRBJ2-3, with a possible D match to TRBD1 (5 bases). The V end was cut by 4 bases, the J end by 0 bases, with 11 bases between. CDR1 is MDHEN, CDR2 SYDVKM, per germline. The CDR3 length is 15 residues. The CDR3 nucleotides are TGTGCCAGCAGTTCAGGGATCGACAGCACAGATACGCAGTATTTT. It codes for CASSSGIDSTDTQYF. Filled out from reference TRBV28 and TRBJ2-3, the complete variable domain reads DVKVTQSSRYLVKRTGEKVFLECVQDMDHENMFWYRQDPGLGLRLIYFSYDVKMKEKGDIPEGYSVSREKKERFSLILESASTNQTSMYLCASSSGIDSTDTQYFGPGTRLTVL.

The J gene is TRBJ1-2, the V gene TRBV5-4, with 7 bases matching TRBD1. The junction had 14 bases not matched to a gene; V was cut back by 5 bases and J by 4 bases. Germline V CDR1 and CDR2: SGHNT, YYREEE (reference sequence). The CDR3 spans 16 residues. The chain's CDR3 is CASREKKRTGSYGYTF. DNA of the CDR3: TGTGCCAGCAGGGAAAAGAAGAGGACAGGCTCCTATGGCTACACCTTC.

V and J are TRBV6-5 and TRBJ2-5, with 7 nucleotides matching TRBD1. TRBJ2-7 explains the end of the DNA better; the J call may be wrong. Germline V gene lookup returns CDR1 MNHEY and CDR2 SVGAGI. There are 14 residues in the CDR3. This CDR3 reads CASRPRGTVYEQYF. The CDR3 nucleotides are TGTGCCAGCCGACCCAGGGGGACCGTCTACGAGCAGTACTTC.

The chain couples TRBV14 to TRBJ2-2, with TRBD2 matching 7 bases. The J segment lost 3 bases and the V segment lost 4 bases, leaving 2 bases of the junction unmatched. Per the germline V gene, CDR1 is SGHDN and CDR2 is FVKESK. This CDR3 spans 14 amino acids. This chain's CDR3 is CASSLLAYTGELFF. Written as DNA, the CDR3 is TGTGCCAGCAGCCTACTAGCGTACACCGGGGAGCTGTTTTTT.

The chain employs TRBV7-2 and TRBJ2-7, with 8 positions matching TRBD2. Germline assignment: CDR1 SGHTA and CDR2 FQGNSA. This CDR3 is 12 amino acids long. Trimming cost V 5 bases and J 6 bases; bases outside gene matches: 3. CDR3 residues: CASSPRGAEQYF. Here the CDR3 DNA reads TGTGCCAGCAGCCCGCGGGGGGCCGAGCAGTACTTC. Full variable domain (outside the CDR3, taken from reference TRBV7-2 and TRBJ2-7): GAGVSQSPSNKVTEKGKDVELRCDPISGHTALYWYRQSLGQGLEFLIYFQGNSAPDKSGLPSDRFSAERTGGSVSTLTIQRTQQEDSAVYLCASSPRGAEQYFGPGTRLTVT.

This chain connects TRBV15 to TRBJ1-3; D is unresolved. Germline-derived CDR1 and CDR2 are LNHNV and YYDKDF (reference sequence). The CDR3 is 15 residues long. Trimming shortened V by 5 bases and J by 0 bases, and 11 bases separated the two germline ends. In nucleotides, the CDR3 is TGTGCCACCAGCCATCACGGGAGCTCTGGAAACACCATATATTTT. Its translation: CATSHHGSSGNTIYF.

The chain employs TRBV13 and TRBJ1-2; the D is unclear. This CDR3 is built from 13 residues. V shed 1 base and J shed 2 bases, with 5 bases lying between them. CDR1 is PRHDT, CDR2 FYEKMQ, per germline (reference sequence). CDR3 protein: CASSLAGNYGYTF. CDR3 nucleotide sequence: TGTGCCAGCAGCTTAGCAGGAAACTATGGCTACACCTTC.

V is TRBV28 and J is TRBJ2-5; D remains ambiguous. Trimming shortened V by 2 bases and J by 4 bases, and 5 bases separated the two germline ends. The CDR3 is made up of 12 amino acids. Germline V gene data show CDR1 as MDHEN and CDR2 as SYDVKM. The CDR3 nucleotides are TGTGCCAGCAGTTTAACAAGAGAGACCCAGTACTTC. This gives the protein CASSLTRETQYF.

This clone was detected only a few times. The genes are TRBV5-1 and TRBJ1-1; no clear D gene. CDR3 size: 13 residues. V was cut by 6 bases and J by 1 base, with 10 bases left in between. Germline V CDR1 and CDR2: SGHRS, YFSETQ. CDR3 sequence reads: CASKRQRNTEAFF. For the CDR3, the DNA is TGCGCCAGCAAGCGGCAGAGGAACACTGAAGCTTTCTTT.

The chain combines TRBV9 with TRBJ1-1; D unresolved. The V gene's germline CDR1 is SGDLS and CDR2 YYNGEE. The ends were cut back, 0 bases at V and 0 bases at J, with 6 bases in the middle. The CDR3 consists of 14 residues. CDR3 sequence: CASSVGAMNTEAFF. The CDR3 bases are TGTGCCAGCAGCGTAGGGGCCATGAACACTGAAGCTTTCTTT.

The rearrangement links TRBV10-1 to TRBJ2-3; D possibly corresponds to TRBD1 (6 bases). The germline V gene encodes CDR1 WNHNN and CDR2 SYGVQD (reference sequence). V shed 2 bases and J shed 2 bases, with 17 bases lying between them. The CDR3 contains 17 residues. CDR3 in DNA: TGCGCCAGCAGTGAGGTTTTAGGGACAAAAAACACAGATACGCAGTATTTT. It is translated as CASSEVLGTKNTDTQYF.

This sequence joins TRBV7-2 and TRBJ2-5; TRBD2 matches 8 bases. Germline V CDR1 and CDR2: SGHTA, FQGNSA. V dropped 5 bases and J dropped 2; count of bases not matched to a gene: 7. The CDR3 has 15 amino acids. CDR3 sequence (DNA): TGTGCCAGCAGCGGGCGCGGGGGGAGTCAAGAGACCCAGTACTTC. Amino acids: CASSGRGGSQETQYF.

The chain couples TRBV6-6 to TRBJ2-7; D possibly corresponds to TRBD1 (6 bases). The CDR3 consists of 15 residues. V lost 5 bases and J 7 bases, leaving 21 bases between the germline ends. The germline gives CDR1 MNHNY, CDR2 SVGAGI (reference sequence). The CDR3 reads CASSPTLQGTGEQYF. CDR3 nucleotides: TGTGCCAGCAGTCCCACTTTACAGGGAACGGGGGAGCAGTACTTC.

The chain joins TRBV5-1 to TRBJ1-1; D call uncertain. This CDR3 contains 12 residues. The V gene lost 0 bases and the J gene lost 10 bases, with 10 bases spanning the gap. Germline V gene sequence: CDR1 SGHRS, CDR2 YFSETQ. The CDR3 spells CASSLGATSAFF. The CDR3 bases are TGCGCCAGCAGCTTGGGGGCCACGTCAGCTTTCTTT. The full variable domain, rest sourced from reference TRBV5-1 and TRBJ1-1, is KAGVTQTPRYLIKTRGQQVTLSCSPISGHRSVSWYQQTPGQGLQFLFEYFSETQRNKGNFPGRFSGRQFSNSRSEMNVSTLELGDSALYLCASSLGATSAFFGQGTRLTVV.

The CDR3 here is CASTDSPYEQYF. The CDR3 nucleotides read TGTGCCAGCACCGACTCACCCTACGAGCAGTACTTC. The V and J genes are TRBV5-4 and TRBJ2-7; D ambiguous. The CDR3 length is 12 residues. Trimming removed 6 bases at V and 2 bases at J, with 9 bases between. Per germline, CDR1 SGHNT and CDR2 YYREEE (reference sequence). Drawing the rest from reference TRBV5-4 and TRBJ2-7, the complete variable domain is ETGVTQSPTHLIKTRGQQVTLRCSSQSGHNTVSWYQQALGQGPQFIFQYYREEENGRGNFPPRFSGLQFPNYSSELNVNALELDDSALYLCASTDSPYEQYFGPGTRLTVT.

The V call is TRBV7-2, the J call TRBJ1-2, with a tentative D call TRBD1 (6 bases). V dropped 2 bases and J dropped 0 bases, with 19 bases sitting between them. The germline V gene has CDR1 SGHTA and CDR2 FQGNSA. The CDR3 totals 18 residues. CDR3 bases: TGTGCCAGCAGCTTAACCCAATATTGGACAGCAGCTAACTATGGCTACACCTTC. Translated, it gives CASSLTQYWTAANYGYTF.

The chain employs TRBV29-1 and TRBJ1-1; D is ambiguous. CDR3 length equals 10 residues. V lost 4 bases and J lost 4, with 4 bases in between. Germline loops: CDR1 SQVTM, CDR2 ANQGSEA. This chain's CDR3 is CSVVSTEAFF. The CDR3, as DNA: TGCAGCGTTGTGAGCACTGAAGCTTTCTTT.

The chain carries TRBV11-3 and TRBJ2-3; TRBD1 matches at 9 bases. V lost 5 bases to trimming and J lost 4 bases; unmatched junction nucleotides: 1. The V gene's germline CDR1 is SGHNT and CDR2 YENEEA. The CDR3 is 13 amino acids. The CDR3 DNA reads TGTGCCAGCAGCGGACAGGGGCCAGATACGCAGTATTTT. It codes for CASSGQGPDTQYF.

The rearrangement links TRBV30 to TRBJ1-3, with D hard to call. This CDR3 spans 13 amino acids. V lost 5 bases to trimming and J lost 5 bases, with 13 bases between them. Germline V gives CDR1 GTSNPN, CDR2 SVGIG (reference sequence). The CDR3 DNA reads TGTGCCTGGGCCAGGTCCCGGAGAAACACCATATATTTT. Its translation: CAWARSRRNTIYF. Complete variable domain (other parts from reference TRBV30 and TRBJ1-3): SQTIHQWPATLVQPVGSPLSLECTVEGTSNPNLYWYRQAAGRGLQLLFYSVGIGQISSEVPQNLSASRPQDRQFILSSKKLLLSDSGFYLCAWARSRRNTIYFGEGSWLTVV.

The V call is TRBV21-1, the J call TRBJ1-1; the table names TRBD1, a call not compared with the DNA. TRBV21-1 is designated a pseudogene. CDR3 length: 13 residues. The CDR3 loop is CASSKAGDTEAFF. CDR3 coding DNA: TGTGCCAGCAGCAAAGCAGGGGACACTGAAGCTTTCTTT.

This clone was observed a handful of times. The J gene is TRBJ1-2, the V gene TRBV2; TRBD1 agrees at 7 bases. Per germline, CDR1 SNHLY and CDR2 FYNNEI. The CDR3 totals 14 residues. Trimming removed 6 bases from V and 0 bases from J; junction bases left unmatched: 4. CDR3 nucleotide sequence: TGTGCCAGCAGCGGGACAGCTGCTAACTATGGCTACACCTTC. Its protein product is CASSGTAANYGYTF.

The chain employs TRBV5-1 and TRBJ2-7, with 12 bases matching TRBD2. There are 15 residues in the CDR3. V lost 4 bases, J lost 6 bases, and 8 bases stayed unmatched. CDR1 and CDR2 (germline): SGHRS, YFSETQ. CDR3 region: CASSPGLAGSPEQYF. The CDR3 nucleotides read TGCGCCAGCAGCCCCGGACTAGCGGGATCACCCGAGCAGTACTTC.

This chain connects TRBV7-9 to TRBJ2-5; D gene ambiguous. V shed 5 bases and J shed 2 bases, with 3 bases lying between them. Germline V gene sequence: CDR1 SEHNR, CDR2 FQNEAQ (reference sequence). The CDR3 spans 11 residues. The CDR3 DNA is TGTGCCAGCAGCCCTCAAGAGACCCAGTACTTC. Translated: CASSPQETQYF. Combining the CDR3 with reference TRBV7-9 and TRBJ2-5 gives the whole variable domain DTGVSQNPRHKITKRGQNVTFRCDPISEHNRLYWYRQTLGQGPEFLTYFQNEAQLEKSRLLSDRFSAERPKGSFSTLEIQRTEQGDSAMYLCASSPQETQYFGPGTRLLVL.

This clone was seen a single time. The V call is TRBV4-3, the J call TRBJ2-5; D is possibly TRBD2 (6 bases). Trimming shortened V by 0 bases and J by 1 base, and 12 bases separated the two germline ends. CDR3 length equals 16 residues. CDR1 LGHNA and CDR2 YSLEER come from the germline V gene. CDR3 region: CASSQEVGGAQETQYF. CDR3 nucleotide sequence: TGCGCCAGCAGCCAAGAAGTAGGCGGGGCCCAAGAGACCCAGTACTTC.

This sequence joins TRBV12-2 and TRBJ1-2; the D call TRBD1 from the table was never checked on the DNA. TRBV12-2 is listed as a pseudogene. This CDR3 spans 14 amino acids. CDR3 DNA sequence: TGTGCAAGTCGCAAGGACAGGGTTGACTATGGCTACACCTTC. Translation gives CASRKDRVDYGYTF.